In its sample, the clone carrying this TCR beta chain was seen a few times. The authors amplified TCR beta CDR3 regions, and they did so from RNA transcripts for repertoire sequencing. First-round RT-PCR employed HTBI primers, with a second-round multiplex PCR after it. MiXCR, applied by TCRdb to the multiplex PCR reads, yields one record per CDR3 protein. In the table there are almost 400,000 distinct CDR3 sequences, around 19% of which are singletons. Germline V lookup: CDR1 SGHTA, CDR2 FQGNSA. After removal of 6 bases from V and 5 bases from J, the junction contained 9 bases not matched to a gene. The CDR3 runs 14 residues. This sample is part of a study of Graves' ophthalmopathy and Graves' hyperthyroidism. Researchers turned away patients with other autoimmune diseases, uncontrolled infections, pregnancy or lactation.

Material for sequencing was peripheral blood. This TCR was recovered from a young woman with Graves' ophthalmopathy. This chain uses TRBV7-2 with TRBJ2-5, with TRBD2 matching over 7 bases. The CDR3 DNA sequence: TGTGCCAGCAGAAAGTCGGGGGGACGGGAGACCCAGTACTTC. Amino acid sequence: CASRKSGGRETQYF.